This paragraph reports one T cell receptor (beta chain). Its target is not known. Carrying unique molecular identifiers, the cDNA also gained a universal primer site through template switching. TCRdb fed the 5' RACE reads into MiXCR, producing one record per CDR3 protein. The sample consists of 230,000 or so distinct CDR3 sequences, about 8.5% of them appearing once. The data derive from a study of identical twins. Findings and caveats of the study: A cross-sectional statistical analysis, not follow-up of the same donors, supported the conclusions.

This CDR3 is 17 amino acids long. From germline, CDR1 is SGHVS and CDR2 FQNEAQ. Trimming removed 2 bases from V and 2 bases from J, with 16 bases in between. Another study also made use of these data, one on yellow fever vaccine responses in identical twins.

This sequence was found in a woman between 18 and 30 years old in good health. The chain carries TRBV7-8 and TRBJ1-5; D may be TRBD1 (6 bases). The sample comprised CD8+ T cells sorted from blood. The CDR3 spells CASSLNQGPAGNQPQHF. The CDR3 nucleotides are TGTGCCAGCAGCTTAAACCAGGGGCCTGCTGGCAATCAGCCCCAGCATTTT.